One and the same sample provided the 19 T cell receptor beta chains below, sequenced in a study of OX40 agonist ivuxolimab in advanced cancers. Sequencing was performed with immunoSEQ multiplex PCR; in TCRdb, only in-frame clones are kept and a portion is missing. The table shows approximately 33,000 clones, with roughly 90% occurring only once. Sample: CD4+ or CD8+ T cells sorted from blood, taken in a trial of the OX40 agonist ivuxolimab. These TCRs come from an adult with an advanced solid tumor such as melanoma, head and neck, liver or kidney cancer.

The chain is built from TRBV6-1 and TRBJ2-7; the D gene is possibly TRBD1 (6 bases). The CDR3 is made up of 14 amino acids. Germline V CDR1 and CDR2: MNHNS, SASEGT. V shed 2 bases and J shed 9 bases, with 17 bases lying between them. The CDR3 region is CASSELGQPWGQYF. CDR3 sequence (DNA): TGTGCCAGCAGTGAATTGGGACAACCCTGGGGGCAGTACTTC.

The J gene is TRBJ1-1, the V gene TRBV27; D unclear. The CDR3 is 13 amino acids. Germline V CDR1 and CDR2: MNHEY, SMNVEV (reference sequence). Trimming pared 0 bases from V and 0 bases from J, leaving 2 bases between. The DNA of the CDR3 is TGTGCCAGCAGTTTATCGCTGAACACTGAAGCTTTCTTT. It yields the protein CASSLSLNTEAFF.

CDR3 amino acids: CASSPGQGDTEAFF. CDR3 nucleotide sequence: TGTGCCAGCAGTCCGGGACAGGGGGACACTGAAGCTTTCTTT. V gene TRBV6-5 combines with J gene TRBJ1-1; 11 positions agree with TRBD1. The germline V gene encodes CDR1 MNHEY and CDR2 SVGAGI. The V and J ends lost 5 bases and 3 bases, in that order; junction bases with no gene match: 2. There are 14 residues in the CDR3.

The chain employs TRBV11-2 and TRBJ2-2; 7 bases are a match to TRBD2. V shed 0 bases, J shed 6 bases, and the junction held 10 bases outside the gene matches. Germline values: CDR1 SGHAT, CDR2 FQNNGV. This CDR3 comprises 17 residues. The CDR3 nucleotides are TGTGCCAGCAGCTTAGACGCCGGGAGGCTGTCCGCCGGGGAGCTGTTTTTT. Its protein is CASSLDAGRLSAGELFF.

This rearrangement joins TRBV28 to TRBJ2-3, with D unresolved. The germline CDR1 and CDR2 sequences are MDHEN and SYDVKM. This CDR3 is built from 11 residues. Trimming shortened V by 3 bases and J by 14 bases, and 12 bases separated the two germline ends. CDR3 protein: CASSFSLPLYF. The CDR3 DNA follows: TGTGCCAGCAGTTTCTCGTTACCTCTGTATTTT.

The rearrangement joins TRBV27 to TRBJ1-6; 7 bases align to TRBD1. V was clipped by 0 bases and J by 9 bases; unmatched bases: 5. The CDR3 consists of 15 residues. CDR1 MNHEY and CDR2 SMNVEV come from the germline V gene (reference sequence). The CDR3: CASSLSAGGGSPLHF. In nucleotides, the CDR3 is TGTGCCAGCAGTTTATCGGCAGGGGGAGGTTCACCCCTCCACTTT.

V usage is TRBV6-4 and J usage is TRBJ1-5; D possibly corresponds to TRBD1 (6 bases). V was clipped by 1 base and J by 1 base, with 14 bases between them. The CDR3 has 17 amino acids. Germline-derived CDR1 and CDR2 are MRHNA and SNTAGT. CDR3 sequence: CASSDFGYRVSNQPQHF. The CDR3 DNA is TGTGCCAGCAGTGACTTCGGTTACAGGGTAAGCAATCAGCCCCAGCATTTT.

The gene calls are TRBV6-1 and TRBJ2-7; TRBD1 aligns across 9 bases. Germline CDR1 is MNHNS and CDR2 is SASEGT. V was clipped by 6 bases and J by 4 bases; unmatched bases: 4. The CDR3 length is 13 residues. For the CDR3, the DNA is TGTGCCAGCAGGGGGACAGGGAAGTACGAGCAGTACTTC. Translating it yields CASRGTGKYEQYF.

The gene calls are TRBV5-1 and TRBJ2-1; 8 bases agree with TRBD2. V trimming: 0 bases; J trimming: 3 bases; junction bases outside the gene matches: 5. The CDR3 length is 16 residues. From germline, CDR1 is SGHRS and CDR2 YFSETQ. The CDR3 DNA follows: TGCGCCAGCAGCTTGGTTGTTAGCGGGAACTACAATGAGCAGTTCTTC. Encoded protein: CASSLVVSGNYNEQFF.

The rearrangement links TRBV28 to TRBJ2-7, with D maybe TRBD1 (5 bases). V shed 5 bases and J shed 7 bases, with 9 bases lying between them. This CDR3 spans 11 amino acids. Germline CDR1 reads MDHEN; CDR2 reads SYDVKM. CDR3 region: CASSPTGEQYF. The CDR3 bases are TGTGCCAGCAGTCCAACAGGAGAGCAGTACTTC. Together with reference TRBV28 and TRBJ2-7, the CDR3 gives the full variable domain: DVKVTQSSRYLVKRTGEKVFLECVQDMDHENMFWYRQDPGLGLRLIYFSYDVKMKEKGDIPEGYSVSREKKERFSLILESASTNQTSMYLCASSPTGEQYFGPGTRLTVT.

The chain has TRBV7-2 and TRBJ2-7; weak D call: TRBD1 (5 bases). CDR1 SGHTA and CDR2 FQGNSA come from the germline V gene. CDR3 length: 15 amino acids. V was shortened by 3 bases and J by 5 bases, with 17 bases between the two germline ends. The CDR3 nucleotides are TGTGCCAGCAGCTTGGGCTCCGGCACCAGGGACGAGCAGTACTTC. Its translation is CASSLGSGTRDEQYF.

The table lists this clone with a count of one. The chain joins TRBV5-6 to TRBJ2-7; D unclear. The CDR3 is 15 amino acids. CDR1 is SGHDT, CDR2 YYEEEE, per germline. V was clipped by 1 base and J by 4 bases, with 15 bases between them. The CDR3 spells CASSLWWGKPYEQYF. The CDR3 DNA sequence: TGTGCCAGCAGCTTGTGGTGGGGTAAGCCGTACGAGCAGTACTTC. The entire variable domain, with the rest obtained from reference TRBV5-6 and TRBJ2-7, is as follows: DAGVTQSPTHLIKTRGQQVTLRCSPKSGHDTVSWYQQALGQGPQFIFQYYEEEERQRGNFPDRFSGHQFPNYSSELNVNALLLGDSALYLCASSLWWGKPYEQYFGPGTRLTVT.

CDR3 bases: TGTGCCAGCAGCTTGGGGACAGGGAACTACGAGCAGTACTTC. Its protein is CASSLGTGNYEQYF. The chain has TRBV7-7 and TRBJ2-7, with 9 bases matching TRBD1. Germline CDR1 and CDR2: SSHAT and FNYEAQ (reference sequence). V lost 3 bases, J lost 3 bases, and 3 bases stayed unmatched. The CDR3 length is 14 residues.

V usage is TRBV7-3 and J usage is TRBJ2-1, with D maybe TRBD2 (6 bases). V lost 4 bases, J lost 6 bases, and 13 bases lay in between. CDR3 length: 14 residues. From germline, CDR1 is SGHTA and CDR2 FQGTGA. The CDR3 sequence is CASSYGGVGNEQFF. Written as DNA, the CDR3 is TGTGCCAGCAGCTACGGGGGAGTGGGCAATGAGCAGTTCTTC.

This chain joins TRBV13 and TRBJ2-1; unclear D gene. Germline lookup yields CDR1 PRHDT and CDR2 FYEKMQ (reference sequence). The CDR3 length is 15 residues. Trimming took 0 bases from V and 0 from J, leaving 6 bases between them. CDR3 bases: TGTGCCAGCAGCTTAGGCGGTGGCTCCTACAATGAGCAGTTCTTC. Its translation is CASSLGGGSYNEQFF. Full variable domain (outside the CDR3, taken from reference TRBV13 and TRBJ2-1): AAGVIQSPRHLIKEKRETATLKCYPIPRHDTVYWYQQGPGQDPQFLISFYEKMQSDKGSIPDRFSAQQFSDYHSELNMSSLELGDSALYFCASSLGGGSYNEQFFGPGTRLTVL.

This chain joins TRBV9 and TRBJ2-2, with TRBD1 matching 7 bases. Germline V lookup: CDR1 SGDLS, CDR2 YYNGEE. The J segment lost 5 bases and the V segment lost 0 bases, leaving 7 bases of the junction unmatched. The CDR3 has 16 amino acids. The CDR3 sequence: CASSVAKRGRTGELFF. CDR3 in DNA: TGTGCCAGCAGCGTAGCTAAAAGGGGGCGGACCGGGGAGCTGTTTTTT.

CDR3 DNA: TGTGCCAGCAGTAGGACACCGTCCTACGAGCAGTACTTC. It translates to CASSRTPSYEQYF. V and J are TRBV27 and TRBJ2-7; a weak D match, TRBD1 (5 bases). Germline V lookup: CDR1 MNHEY, CDR2 SMNVEV (reference sequence). CDR3 length equals 13 residues. Trimming removed 5 bases at V and 1 base at J, with 9 bases between.

The chain joins TRBV19 to TRBJ2-1; D is ambiguous. CDR3 length: 18 amino acids. V lost 1 base and J 0 bases, leaving 16 bases between the germline ends. Germline V CDR1 and CDR2: LNHDA, SQIVND (reference sequence). The CDR3 loop reads CASSIAPVVLSSYNEQFF. The CDR3 DNA sequence: TGTGCCAGTAGTATAGCCCCAGTTGTCTTAAGCTCCTACAATGAGCAGTTCTTC.

Here the CDR3 DNA reads TGTGCCAGCAGTTCCCTTGTCGGCAGCCAAAACACCGGGGAGCTGTTTTTT. Translated: CASSSLVGSQNTGELFF. This rearrangement joins TRBV28 to TRBJ2-2; D uncertain. The CDR3 length is 17 residues. The germline V gene has CDR1 MDHEN and CDR2 SYDVKM. V was cut by 4 bases and J by 2 bases, with 17 bases left in between.